Listed here is a single T cell receptor (beta chain). TCRdb re-derived calls from the 5' RACE reads in MiXCR, one entry per CDR3 protein. The data hold roughly 300,000 distinct CDR3 sequences, with about a sixth observed a single time. The sample is drawn from a study of T-cell memory formation after mild COVID-19. Trimming left V 5 bases short and J 2 bases short, with 8 bases between. This CDR3 is 13 amino acids long. The germline V gene has CDR1 WSHSY and CDR2 SAAADI. The material sequenced was PBMCs or a T cell subset sorted from them (not recorded which). The gene calls are TRBV10-2 and TRBJ2-3, with D perhaps matching TRBD2 (5 bases). The clonotype comes from a man between 18 and 35 years old who had mild COVID-19 (a few samples of this study predate the infection). Cell type and time point are not known. Written as DNA, the CDR3 is TGCGCCAGCAGTCAGACTACCACAGATACGCAGTATTTT. Protein: CASSQTTTDTQYF.